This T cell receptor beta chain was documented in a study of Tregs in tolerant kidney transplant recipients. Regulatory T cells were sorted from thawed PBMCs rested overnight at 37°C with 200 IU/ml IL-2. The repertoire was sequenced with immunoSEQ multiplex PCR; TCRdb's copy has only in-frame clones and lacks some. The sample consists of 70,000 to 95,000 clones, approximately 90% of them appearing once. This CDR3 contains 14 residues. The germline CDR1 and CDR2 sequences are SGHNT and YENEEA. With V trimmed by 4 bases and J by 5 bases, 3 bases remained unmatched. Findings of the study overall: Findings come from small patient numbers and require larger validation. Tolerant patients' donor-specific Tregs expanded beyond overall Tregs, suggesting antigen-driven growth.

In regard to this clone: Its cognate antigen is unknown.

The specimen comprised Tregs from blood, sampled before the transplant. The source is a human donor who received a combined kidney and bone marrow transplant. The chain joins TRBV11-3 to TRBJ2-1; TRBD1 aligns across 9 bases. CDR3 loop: CASSSRTGDNEQFF. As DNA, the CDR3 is TGTGCCAGCAGCTCCCGGACAGGGGACAATGAGCAGTTCTTC.